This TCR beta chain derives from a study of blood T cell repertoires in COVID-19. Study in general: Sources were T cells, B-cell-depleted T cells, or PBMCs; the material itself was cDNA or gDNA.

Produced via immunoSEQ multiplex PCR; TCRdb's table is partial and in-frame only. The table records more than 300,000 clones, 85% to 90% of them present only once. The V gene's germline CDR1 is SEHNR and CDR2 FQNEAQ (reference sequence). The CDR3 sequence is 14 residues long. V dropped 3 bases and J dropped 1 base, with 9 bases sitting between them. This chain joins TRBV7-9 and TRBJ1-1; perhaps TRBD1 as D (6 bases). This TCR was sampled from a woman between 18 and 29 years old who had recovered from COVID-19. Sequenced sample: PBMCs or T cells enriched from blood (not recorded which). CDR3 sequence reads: CASSLGGGNTEAFF. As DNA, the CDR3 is TGTGCCAGCAGCTTGGGAGGGGGGAACACTGAAGCTTTCTTT.